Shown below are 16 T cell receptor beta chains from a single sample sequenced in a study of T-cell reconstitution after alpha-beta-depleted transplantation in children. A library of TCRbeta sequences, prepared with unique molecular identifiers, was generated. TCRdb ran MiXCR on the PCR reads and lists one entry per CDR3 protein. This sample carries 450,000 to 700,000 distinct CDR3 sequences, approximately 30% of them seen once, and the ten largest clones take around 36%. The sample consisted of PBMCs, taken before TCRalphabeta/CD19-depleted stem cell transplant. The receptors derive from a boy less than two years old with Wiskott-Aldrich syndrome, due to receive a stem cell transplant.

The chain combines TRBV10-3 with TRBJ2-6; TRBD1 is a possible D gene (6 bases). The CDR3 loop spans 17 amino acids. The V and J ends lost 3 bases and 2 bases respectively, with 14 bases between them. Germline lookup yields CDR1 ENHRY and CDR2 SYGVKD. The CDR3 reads CAISDGARGAGANVLTF. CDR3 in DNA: TGTGCCATCAGTGATGGAGCCAGGGGTGCTGGGGCCAACGTCCTGACTTTC.

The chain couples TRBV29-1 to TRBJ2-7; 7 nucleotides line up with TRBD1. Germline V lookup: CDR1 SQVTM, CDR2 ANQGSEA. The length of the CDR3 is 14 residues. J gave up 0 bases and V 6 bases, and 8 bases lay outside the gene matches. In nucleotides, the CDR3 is TGCAGCGTGTCGACAGGGACAAGCTCCTACGAGCAGTACTTC. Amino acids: CSVSTGTSSYEQYF.

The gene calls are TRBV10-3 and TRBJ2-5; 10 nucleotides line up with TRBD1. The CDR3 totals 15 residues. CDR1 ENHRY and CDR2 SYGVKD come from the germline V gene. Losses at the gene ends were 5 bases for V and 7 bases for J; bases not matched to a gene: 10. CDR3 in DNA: TGTGCCATCAGTCAAGACAGGGGGCGCGTTGCGACCCAGTACTTC. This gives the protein CAISQDRGRVATQYF.

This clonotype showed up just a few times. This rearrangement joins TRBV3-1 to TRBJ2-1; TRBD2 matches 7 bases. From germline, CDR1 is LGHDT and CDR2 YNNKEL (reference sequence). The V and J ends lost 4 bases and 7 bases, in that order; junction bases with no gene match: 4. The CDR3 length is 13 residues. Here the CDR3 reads CASSPSGVNEQFF. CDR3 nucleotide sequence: TGTGCCAGCAGCCCGAGCGGGGTGAATGAGCAGTTCTTC.

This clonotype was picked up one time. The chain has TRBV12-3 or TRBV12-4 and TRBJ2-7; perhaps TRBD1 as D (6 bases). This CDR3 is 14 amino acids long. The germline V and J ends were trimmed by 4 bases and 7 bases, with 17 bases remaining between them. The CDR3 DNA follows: TGTGCCAGCAGTTCGCAGGGGTGGGTCCCAGAGCAGTACTTC. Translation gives CASSSQGWVPEQYF.

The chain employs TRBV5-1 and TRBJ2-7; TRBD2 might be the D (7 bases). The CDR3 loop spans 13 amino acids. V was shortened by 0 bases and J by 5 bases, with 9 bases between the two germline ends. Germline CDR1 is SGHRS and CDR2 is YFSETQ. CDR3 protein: CASSLGGGHEQYF. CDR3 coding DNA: TGCGCCAGCAGCTTGGGGGGGGGCCACGAGCAGTACTTC.

The CDR3 DNA reads TGTGCCAGCAGCTTGGTGGCCCAATACAATGAGCAGTTCTTC. Protein product: CASSLVAQYNEQFF. This rearrangement joins TRBV5-5 to TRBJ2-1; D not resolved. This CDR3 has 14 residues. Germline V CDR1 and CDR2: SGHKS, YYEKEE (reference sequence). V was clipped by 0 bases and J by 4 bases, with 8 bases between them.

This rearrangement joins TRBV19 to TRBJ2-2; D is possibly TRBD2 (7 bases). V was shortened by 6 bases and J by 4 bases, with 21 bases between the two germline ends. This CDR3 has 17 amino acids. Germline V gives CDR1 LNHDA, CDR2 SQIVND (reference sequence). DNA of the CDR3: TGTGCCAGTAGGGTCCGCGGGGGACACCTTGTCACCGGGGAGCTGTTTTTT. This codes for CASRVRGGHLVTGELFF.

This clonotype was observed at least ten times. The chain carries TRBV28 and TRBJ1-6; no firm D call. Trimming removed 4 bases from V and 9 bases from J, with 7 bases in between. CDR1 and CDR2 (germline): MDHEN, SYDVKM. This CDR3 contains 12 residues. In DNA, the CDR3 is TGTGCCAGCAGTTGGTTTGGTTCACCCCTCCACTTT. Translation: CASSWFGSPLHF.

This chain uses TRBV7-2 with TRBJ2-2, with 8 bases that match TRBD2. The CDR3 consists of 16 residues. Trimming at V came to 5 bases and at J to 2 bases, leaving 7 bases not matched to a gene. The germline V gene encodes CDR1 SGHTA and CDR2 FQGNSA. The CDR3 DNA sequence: TGTGCCAGCAGCACTTGGACTAGCCGAAACACCGGGGAGCTGTTTTTT. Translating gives CASSTWTSRNTGELFF. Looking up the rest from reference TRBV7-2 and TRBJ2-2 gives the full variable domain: GAGVSQSPSNKVTEKGKDVELRCDPISGHTALYWYRQSLGQGLEFLIYFQGNSAPDKSGLPSDRFSAERTGGSVSTLTIQRTQQEDSAVYLCASSTWTSRNTGELFFGEGSRLTVL.

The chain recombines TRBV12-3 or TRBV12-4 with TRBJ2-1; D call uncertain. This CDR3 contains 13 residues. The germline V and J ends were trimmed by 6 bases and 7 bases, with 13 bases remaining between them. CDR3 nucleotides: TGTGCCAGCAGCTACCTAGTTGTAAATGAGCAGTTCTTC. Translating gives CASSYLVVNEQFF.

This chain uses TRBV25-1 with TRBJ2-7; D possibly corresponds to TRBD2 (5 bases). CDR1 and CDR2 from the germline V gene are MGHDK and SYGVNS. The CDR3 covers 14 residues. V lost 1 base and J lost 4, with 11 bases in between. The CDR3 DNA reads TGTGCCAGCAGTGAATCAGGCACTAGATACGAGCAGTACTTC. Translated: CASSESGTRYEQYF.

The DNA of the CDR3 is TGTGCCAGCAAGATAGCCGGGACAGGGGGCTACGAGCAGTACTTC. It encodes CASKIAGTGGYEQYF. The gene calls are TRBV27 and TRBJ2-7; 11 bases line up with TRBD1. V lost 7 bases to trimming and J lost 3 bases; unmatched junction nucleotides: 8. The CDR3 length is 15 residues. Germline V gene data show CDR1 as MNHEY and CDR2 as SMNVEV (reference sequence).

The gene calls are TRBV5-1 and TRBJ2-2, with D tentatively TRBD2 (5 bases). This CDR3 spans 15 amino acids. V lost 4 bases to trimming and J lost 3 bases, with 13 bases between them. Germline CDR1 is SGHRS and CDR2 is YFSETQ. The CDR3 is CASSRERPDTGELFF. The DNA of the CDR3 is TGCGCCAGCAGCAGGGAGCGGCCTGACACCGGGGAGCTGTTTTTT.

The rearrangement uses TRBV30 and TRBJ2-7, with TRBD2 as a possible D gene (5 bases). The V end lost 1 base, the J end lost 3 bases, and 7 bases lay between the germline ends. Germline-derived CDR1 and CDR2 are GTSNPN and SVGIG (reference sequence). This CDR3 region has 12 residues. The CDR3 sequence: CAWSASFYEQYF. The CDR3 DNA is TGTGCCTGGAGTGCTAGCTTCTACGAGCAGTACTTC.

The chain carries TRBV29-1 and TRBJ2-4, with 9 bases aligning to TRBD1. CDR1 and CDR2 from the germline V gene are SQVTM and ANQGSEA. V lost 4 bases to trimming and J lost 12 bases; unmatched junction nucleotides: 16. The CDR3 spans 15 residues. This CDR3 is CSVVFEGQGRGSQYF. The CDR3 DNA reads TGCAGCGTTGTATTTGAGGGACAGGGAAGGGGCAGTCAGTACTTC.